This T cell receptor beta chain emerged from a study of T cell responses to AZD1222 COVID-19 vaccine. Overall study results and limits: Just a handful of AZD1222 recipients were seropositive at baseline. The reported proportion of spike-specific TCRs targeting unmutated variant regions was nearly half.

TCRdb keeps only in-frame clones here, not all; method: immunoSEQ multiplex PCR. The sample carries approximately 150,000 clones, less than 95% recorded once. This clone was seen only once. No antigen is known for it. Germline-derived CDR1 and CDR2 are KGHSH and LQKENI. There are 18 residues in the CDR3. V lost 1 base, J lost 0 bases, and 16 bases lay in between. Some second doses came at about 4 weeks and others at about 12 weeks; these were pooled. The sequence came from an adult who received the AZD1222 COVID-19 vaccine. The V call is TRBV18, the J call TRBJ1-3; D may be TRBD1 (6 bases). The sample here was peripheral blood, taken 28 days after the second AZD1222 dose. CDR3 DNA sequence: TGTGCCAGCTCACCACTATCACCTACAGGGAGCTCTGGAAACACCATATATTTT. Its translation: CASSPLSPTGSSGNTIYF.